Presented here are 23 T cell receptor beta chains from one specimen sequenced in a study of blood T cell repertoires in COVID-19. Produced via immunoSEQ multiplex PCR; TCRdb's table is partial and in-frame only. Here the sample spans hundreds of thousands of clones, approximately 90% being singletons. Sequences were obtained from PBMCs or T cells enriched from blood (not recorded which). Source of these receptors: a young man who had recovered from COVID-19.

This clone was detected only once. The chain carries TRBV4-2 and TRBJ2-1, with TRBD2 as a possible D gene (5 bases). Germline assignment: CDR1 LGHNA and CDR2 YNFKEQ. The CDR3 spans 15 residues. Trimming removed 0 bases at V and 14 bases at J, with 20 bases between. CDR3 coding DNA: TGTGCCAGCAGCCAAGACCTTAGCGAAATGGTTGTGAAGTTCTTC. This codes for CASSQDLSEMVVKFF.

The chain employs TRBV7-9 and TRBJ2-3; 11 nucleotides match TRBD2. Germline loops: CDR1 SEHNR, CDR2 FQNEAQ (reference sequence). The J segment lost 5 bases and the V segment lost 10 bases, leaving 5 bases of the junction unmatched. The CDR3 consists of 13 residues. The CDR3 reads CATIAGGGDTQYF. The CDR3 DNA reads TGTGCCACCATAGCGGGAGGGGGAGATACGCAGTATTTT.

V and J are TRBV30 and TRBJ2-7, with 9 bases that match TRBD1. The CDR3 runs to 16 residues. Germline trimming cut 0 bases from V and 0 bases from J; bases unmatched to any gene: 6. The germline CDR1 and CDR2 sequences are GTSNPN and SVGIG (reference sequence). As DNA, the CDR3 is TGTGCCTGGAGTGTTCCCGGGACAGGGTACTCCTACGAGCAGTACTTC. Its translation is CAWSVPGTGYSYEQYF.

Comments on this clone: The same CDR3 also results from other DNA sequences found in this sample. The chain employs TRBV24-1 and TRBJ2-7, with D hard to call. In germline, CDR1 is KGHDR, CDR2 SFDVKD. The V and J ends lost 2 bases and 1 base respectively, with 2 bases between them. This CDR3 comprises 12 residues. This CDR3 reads CATSDSSYEQYF. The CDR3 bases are TGTGCCACCAGTGATTCTTCCTACGAGCAGTACTTC.

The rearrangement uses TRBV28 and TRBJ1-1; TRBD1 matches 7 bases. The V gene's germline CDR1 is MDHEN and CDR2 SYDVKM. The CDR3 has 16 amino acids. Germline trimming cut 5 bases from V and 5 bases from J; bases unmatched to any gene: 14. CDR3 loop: CASSPLRQGKGTEAFF. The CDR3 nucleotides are TGTGCCAGCAGTCCACTCCGACAGGGTAAAGGGACTGAAGCTTTCTTT.

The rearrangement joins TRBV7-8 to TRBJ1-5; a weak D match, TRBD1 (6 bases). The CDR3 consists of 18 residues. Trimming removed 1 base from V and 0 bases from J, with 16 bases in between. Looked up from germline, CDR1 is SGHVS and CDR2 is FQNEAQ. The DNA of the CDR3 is TGTGCCAGCAGCTTAGACCAGGGACAACCCTATAGCAATCAGCCCCAGCATTTT. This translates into CASSLDQGQPYSNQPQHF.

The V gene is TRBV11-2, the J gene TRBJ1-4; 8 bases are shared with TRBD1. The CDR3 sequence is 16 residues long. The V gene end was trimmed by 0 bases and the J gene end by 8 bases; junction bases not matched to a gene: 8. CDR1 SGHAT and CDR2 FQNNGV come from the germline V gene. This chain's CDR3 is CASSLDLGTGGEKLFF. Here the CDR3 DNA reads TGTGCCAGCAGCTTAGATCTAGGGACAGGAGGGGAAAAACTGTTTTTT. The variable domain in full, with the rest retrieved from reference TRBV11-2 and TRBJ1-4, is EAGVAQSPRYKIIEKRQSVAFWCNPISGHATLYWYQQILGQGPKLLIQFQNNGVVDDSQLPKDRFSAERLKGVDSTLKIQPAKLEDSAVYLCASSLDLGTGGEKLFFGSGTQLSVL.

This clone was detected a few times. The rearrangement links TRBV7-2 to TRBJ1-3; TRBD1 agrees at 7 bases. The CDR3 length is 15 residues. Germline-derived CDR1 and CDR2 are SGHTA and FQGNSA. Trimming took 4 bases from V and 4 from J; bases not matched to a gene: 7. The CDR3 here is CASSSPTGAGNTIYF. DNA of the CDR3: TGTGCCAGCAGCTCTCCTACAGGGGCAGGAAACACCATATATTTT. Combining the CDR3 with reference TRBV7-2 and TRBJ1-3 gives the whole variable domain GAGVSQSPSNKVTEKGKDVELRCDPISGHTALYWYRQSLGQGLEFLIYFQGNSAPDKSGLPSDRFSAERTGGSVSTLTIQRTQQEDSAVYLCASSSPTGAGNTIYFGEGSWLTVV.

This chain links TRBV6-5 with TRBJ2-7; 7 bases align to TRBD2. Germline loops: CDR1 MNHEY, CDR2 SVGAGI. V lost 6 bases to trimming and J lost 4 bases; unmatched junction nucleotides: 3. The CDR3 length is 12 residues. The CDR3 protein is CASSLLAYEQYF. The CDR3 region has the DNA TGTGCCAGCAGCTTACTAGCGTACGAGCAGTACTTC.

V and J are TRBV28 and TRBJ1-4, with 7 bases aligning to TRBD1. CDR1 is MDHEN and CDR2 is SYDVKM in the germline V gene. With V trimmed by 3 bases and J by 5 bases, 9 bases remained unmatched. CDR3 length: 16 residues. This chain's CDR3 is CASSLTLTGANEKLFF. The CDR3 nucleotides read TGTGCCAGCAGTTTGACCCTAACAGGGGCGAATGAAAAACTGTTTTTT.

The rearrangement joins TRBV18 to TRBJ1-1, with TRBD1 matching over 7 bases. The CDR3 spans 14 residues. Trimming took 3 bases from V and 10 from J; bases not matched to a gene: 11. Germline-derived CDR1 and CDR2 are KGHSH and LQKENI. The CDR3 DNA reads TGTGCCAGCTCACCCCTGGACAGGCCTTCGGGAGCTTTCTTT. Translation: CASSPLDRPSGAFF.

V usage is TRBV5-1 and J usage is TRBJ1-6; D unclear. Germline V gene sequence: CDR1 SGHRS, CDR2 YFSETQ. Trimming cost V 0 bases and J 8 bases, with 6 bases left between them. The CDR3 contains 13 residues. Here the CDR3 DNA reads TGCGCCAGCAGCTTGGAGAGTTATTCACCCCTCCACTTT. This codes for CASSLESYSPLHF.

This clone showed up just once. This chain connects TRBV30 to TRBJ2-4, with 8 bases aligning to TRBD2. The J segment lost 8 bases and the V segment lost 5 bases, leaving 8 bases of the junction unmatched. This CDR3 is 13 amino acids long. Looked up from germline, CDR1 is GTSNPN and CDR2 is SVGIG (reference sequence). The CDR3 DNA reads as TGTGCCTGGCAACCGGGGGGGGTTGACATTCAGTACTTC. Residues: CAWQPGGVDIQYF.

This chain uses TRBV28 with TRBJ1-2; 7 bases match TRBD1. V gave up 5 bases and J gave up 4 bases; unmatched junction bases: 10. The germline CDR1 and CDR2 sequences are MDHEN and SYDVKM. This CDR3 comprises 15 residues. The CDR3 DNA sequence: TGTGCCAGCAGTCCCAGGGACAGCCAAATCTATGGCTACACCTTC. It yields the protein CASSPRDSQIYGYTF.

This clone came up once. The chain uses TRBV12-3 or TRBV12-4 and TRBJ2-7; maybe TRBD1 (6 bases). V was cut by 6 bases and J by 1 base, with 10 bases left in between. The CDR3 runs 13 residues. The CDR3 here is CASSLGTSYEQYF. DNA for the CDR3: TGTGCCAGCAGCCTTGGGACATCCTACGAGCAGTACTTC.

The CDR3 reads CASSPDLTGGFTDTQYF. As DNA, the CDR3 is TGTGCCAGCTCACCGGATCTCACAGGGGGCTTTACAGATACGCAGTATTTT. The V call is TRBV18, the J call TRBJ2-3; 9 bases are shared with TRBD1. V dropped 3 bases and J dropped 3; count of bases not matched to a gene: 10. Germline V lookup: CDR1 KGHSH, CDR2 LQKENI. CDR3 length equals 17 residues.

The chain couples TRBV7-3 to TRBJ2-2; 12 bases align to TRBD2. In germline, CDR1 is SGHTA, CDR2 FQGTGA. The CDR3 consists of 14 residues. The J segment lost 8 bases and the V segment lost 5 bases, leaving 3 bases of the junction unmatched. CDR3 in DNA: TGTGCCAGCAGCCCAGGACTAGCGGGAGGGGAGCTGTTTTTT. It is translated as CASSPGLAGGELFF.

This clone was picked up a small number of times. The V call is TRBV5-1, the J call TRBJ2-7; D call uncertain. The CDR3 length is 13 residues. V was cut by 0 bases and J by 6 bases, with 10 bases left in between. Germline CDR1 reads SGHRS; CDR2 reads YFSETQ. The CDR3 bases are TGCGCCAGCAGCTTGGACAGCCCCAGCGAGCAGTACTTC. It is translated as CASSLDSPSEQYF.

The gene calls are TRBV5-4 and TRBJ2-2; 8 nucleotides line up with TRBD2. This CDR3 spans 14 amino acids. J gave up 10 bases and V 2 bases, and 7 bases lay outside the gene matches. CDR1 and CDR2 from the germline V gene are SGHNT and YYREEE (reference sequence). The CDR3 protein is CASSFGGRLEELFF. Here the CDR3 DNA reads TGTGCCAGCAGCTTTGGCGGGAGGTTGGAGGAGCTGTTTTTT. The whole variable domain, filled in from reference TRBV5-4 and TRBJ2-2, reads ETGVTQSPTHLIKTRGQQVTLRCSSQSGHNTVSWYQQALGQGPQFIFQYYREEENGRGNFPPRFSGLQFPNYSSELNVNALELDDSALYLCASSFGGRLEELFFGEGSRLTVL.

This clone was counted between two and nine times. CDR3 nucleotide sequence: TGTGCCTGGAGTGGCGGTAGCGGCTTCACCGGGGAGCTGTTTTTT. Its protein is CAWSGGSGFTGELFF. The chain carries TRBV30 and TRBJ2-2; TRBD2 might be the D (6 bases). The germline V gene has CDR1 GTSNPN and CDR2 SVGIG (reference sequence). The CDR3 runs 15 residues. The V end was cut by 1 base, the J end by 4 bases, with 13 bases between.

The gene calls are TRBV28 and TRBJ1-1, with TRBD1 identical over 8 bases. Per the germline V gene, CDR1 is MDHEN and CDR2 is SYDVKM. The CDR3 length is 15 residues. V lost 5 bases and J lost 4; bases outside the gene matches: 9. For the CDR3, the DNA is TGTGCCAGCAGTAGCCCGGGACAGGTCCCCACTGAAGCTTTCTTT. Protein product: CASSSPGQVPTEAFF.

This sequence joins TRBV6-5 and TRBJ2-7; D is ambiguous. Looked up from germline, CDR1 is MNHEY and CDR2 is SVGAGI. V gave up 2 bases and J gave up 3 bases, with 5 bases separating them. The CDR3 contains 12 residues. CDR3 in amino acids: CASSYPNYEQYF. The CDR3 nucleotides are TGTGCCAGCAGTTACCCCAACTACGAGCAGTACTTC.

CDR3 DNA sequence: TGTGCCAGCAGCTTTTACAGGGGGACTGAAGCTTTCTTT. It translates to CASSFYRGTEAFF. This chain connects TRBV11-3 to TRBJ1-1, with 8 nucleotides matching TRBD1. Per the germline V gene, CDR1 is SGHNT and CDR2 is YENEEA. The junction had 2 bases not matched to a gene; V was cut back by 3 bases and J by 5 bases. The CDR3 consists of 13 residues.